This passage covers 19 T cell receptor beta chains from one sample sequenced in a study of shared clonotypes between healthy human individuals. TCRdb keeps only in-frame clones here, not all; method: immunoSEQ multiplex PCR. The sample includes 90,000 to 120,000 clones, under 70% of them seen just once. Material for sequencing was memory CD8+ T cells sorted from blood. Subset: CD45RO+ cells pooled with CCR7-negative TemRA cells. Receptors originate from a woman aged 25 to 45 in good health.

This sequence joins TRBV6-6 and TRBJ1-4, with 8 positions matching TRBD1. CDR1 and CDR2 from the germline V gene are MNHNY and SVGAGI (reference sequence). V was pared by 5 bases and J by 13 bases, with 12 bases of the junction left unmatched. The CDR3 sequence is 14 residues long. CDR3 bases: TGTGCCAGCAGTCCGGACAGGGCAGCCCCCAGACTGTTTTTT. Amino acid sequence: CASSPDRAAPRLFF.

This clone was seen a handful of times. This chain joins TRBV19 and TRBJ1-5, with D hard to call. The CDR3 loop spans 13 amino acids. CDR1 and CDR2 from the germline V gene are LNHDA and SQIVND (reference sequence). V dropped 7 bases and J dropped 9 bases, with 16 bases sitting between them. The CDR3 region is CASTGRGSMPQHF. The CDR3 coding sequence is TGTGCCAGTACCGGGCGGGGTTCGATGCCCCAGCATTTT. The whole variable domain, remainder taken from reference TRBV19 and TRBJ1-5, is DGGITQSPKYLFRKEGQNVTLSCEQNLNHDAMYWYRQDPGQGLRLIYYSQIVNDFQKGDIAEGYSVSREKKESFPLTVTSAQKNPTAFYLCASTGRGSMPQHFGDGTRLSIL.

The chain carries TRBV5-1 and TRBJ2-5; 9 bases agree with TRBD2. The junction had 13 bases not matched to a gene; V was cut back by 4 bases and J by 9 bases. CDR1 is SGHRS and CDR2 is YFSETQ in the germline V gene. The CDR3 loop spans 15 amino acids. In nucleotides, the CDR3 is TGCGCCAGCAGCAGCGGAATGCGGGAGGGGGGGCCCCAGTACTTC. It codes for CASSSGMREGGPQYF.

The chain employs TRBV9 and TRBJ2-5; the D gene is possibly TRBD1 (5 bases). The closer fit of TRBJ2-7 to the DNA end suggests the J call may be wrong. Germline V gene data show CDR1 as SGDLS and CDR2 as YYNGEE. The CDR3 extends over 12 amino acids. CDR3 in DNA: TGTGCCAGCAGCCAGGGTTCCTACGAGCAGTACTTC. Its translation is CASSQGSYEQYF.

J is TRBJ2-7 and V is TRBV28; maybe TRBD1 (5 bases). In germline, CDR1 is MDHEN, CDR2 SYDVKM. V was clipped by 2 bases and J by 5 bases, with 22 bases between them. The CDR3 consists of 17 residues. Written as DNA, the CDR3 is TGTGCCAGCAGTTTAAGCCCCGGACACTATCTAGGAAACGAGCAGTACTTC. As protein: CASSLSPGHYLGNEQYF.

As to this clone: The sample holds other DNA sequences that translate to the same CDR3. V is TRBV29-1 and J is TRBJ2-1; D is unclear. Germline V gene lookup returns CDR1 SQVTM and CDR2 ANQGSEA. The CDR3 runs to 12 residues. The V end lost 4 bases, the J end lost 1 base, and 5 bases lay between the germline ends. Written as DNA, the CDR3 is TGCAGCGTTGTACCATCCTACAATGAGCAGTTCTTC. This sequence encodes CSVVPSYNEQFF.

V and J are TRBV29-1 and TRBJ1-1, with D possibly matching TRBD1 (5 bases). Germline V gene sequence: CDR1 SQVTM, CDR2 ANQGSEA. The CDR3 runs to 13 residues. Trimming removed 2 bases from V and 4 bases from J, with 11 bases in between. CDR3 region: CSVESQGGTEAFF. The DNA for the CDR3 is TGCAGCGTTGAATCGCAGGGTGGCACTGAAGCTTTCTTT.

The chain is built from TRBV28 and TRBJ2-7, with D perhaps assigned TRBD1 or TRBD2 (5 bases each). From germline, CDR1 is MDHEN and CDR2 SYDVKM. The CDR3 covers 11 residues. V was pared by 3 bases and J by 7 bases, with 7 bases between. The CDR3 spells CASSFWGEQYF. Written as DNA, the CDR3 is TGTGCCAGCAGTTTCTGGGGGGAGCAGTACTTC.

With regard to this clone: At the DNA level, this CDR3 is encoded by other sequences in the same sample as well. The chain has TRBV2 and TRBJ2-7; tentatively, D is TRBD1 (5 bases). Deletions cut 7 bases from V and 4 bases from J, with 8 bases between. Per germline, CDR1 SNHLY and CDR2 FYNNEI. The CDR3 length is 11 residues. Written as DNA, the CDR3 is TGTGCCAGCAAGGGGTCGTACGAGCAGTACTTC. Protein product: CASKGSYEQYF.

The rearrangement joins TRBV5-5 to TRBJ1-2; D is possibly TRBD1 (5 bases). V lost 7 bases and J 8 bases, leaving 21 bases between the germline ends. CDR3 length: 14 residues. Germline V gives CDR1 SGHKS, CDR2 YYEKEE (reference sequence). The CDR3 DNA reads TGTGCCAGCGCGACAGCGGCGTGGGTGGAGGGCTACACCTTC. It specifies CASATAAWVEGYTF.

This clone has more than one count but fewer than ten. The CDR3 is CASSPPGGLAGFKDEQFF. CDR3 sequence (DNA): TGTGCCAGCTCACCACCGGGGGGGCTAGCGGGATTCAAAGATGAGCAGTTCTTC. The V call is TRBV18, the J call TRBJ2-1; 9 bases map to TRBD2. The germline V gene has CDR1 KGHSH and CDR2 LQKENI. The CDR3 runs 18 residues. Trimming at V came to 0 bases and at J to 8 bases, leaving 14 bases not matched to a gene.

This clone was counted ten times or more. This rearrangement joins TRBV28 to TRBJ1-6; 7 bases fit TRBD1. The trim removed 6 bases at V and 7 bases at J, leaving 6 bases unmatched. This CDR3 region has 14 residues. Germline V gives CDR1 MDHEN, CDR2 SYDVKM. The CDR3 reads CASSFGQENSPLHF. The CDR3 DNA sequence: TGTGCCAGCAGCTTTGGACAGGAAAATTCACCCCTCCACTTT.

V is TRBV9 and J is TRBJ1-1; weak D call: TRBD1 (5 bases). The V gene's germline CDR1 is SGDLS and CDR2 YYNGEE. V lost 0 bases and J lost 2, with 8 bases in between. There are 14 residues in the CDR3. The CDR3 region has the DNA TGTGCCAGCAGCGTAGCTGGGGGAAACACTGAAGCTTTCTTT. This codes for CASSVAGGNTEAFF.

This clone was counted at least ten times. CDR3 residues: CASSLVGTGAITNEKLFF. The CDR3, as DNA: TGCGCCAGCAGCTTGGTAGGGACAGGCGCCATAACTAATGAAAAACTGTTTTTT. The chain couples TRBV5-1 to TRBJ1-4, with 8 bases fitting TRBD1. Germline CDR1 SGHRS, CDR2 YFSETQ. The CDR3 length is 18 residues. V trimming: 0 bases; J trimming: 1 base; junction bases outside the gene matches: 8.

This chain links TRBV19 with TRBJ1-2; 8 bases line up with TRBD1. The CDR3 is 15 residues long. Germline-derived CDR1 and CDR2 are LNHDA and SQIVND (reference sequence). The V and J ends lost 7 bases and 0 bases, in that order; junction bases with no gene match: 7. CDR3 amino acids: CASTPGGGPNYGYTF. In nucleotides, the CDR3 is TGTGCCAGTACTCCAGGGGGCGGCCCTAACTATGGCTACACCTTC.

The CDR3 loop is CASSQVGNYGYTF. Written as DNA, the CDR3 is TGTGCCAGCAGCCAAGTGGGAAATTATGGCTACACCTTC. The chain combines TRBV14 with TRBJ1-2; D call uncertain. The germline V gene has CDR1 SGHDN and CDR2 FVKESK. This CDR3 contains 13 residues. Trimming removed 1 base at V and 5 bases at J, with 8 bases between.

Points on this clone: Other DNA sequences in this specimen translate into the identical CDR3. The rearrangement uses TRBV19 and TRBJ2-7; 9 bases fit TRBD1. The germline gives CDR1 LNHDA, CDR2 SQIVND (reference sequence). The CDR3 sequence is 13 residues long. V lost 6 bases and J lost 7; bases outside the gene matches: 7. The CDR3 protein is CASSRQGVGEQYF. The CDR3 region has the DNA TGTGCCAGTAGCCGACAGGGGGTCGGAGAGCAGTACTTC.

This sequence joins TRBV9 and TRBJ2-7; 8 bases line up with TRBD2. Trimming cost V 3 bases and J 6 bases; bases outside gene matches: 17. The CDR3 has 17 amino acids. Germline V gene sequence: CDR1 SGDLS, CDR2 YYNGEE. This CDR3 is CASSAPIGRAGDFEQYF. In DNA form, the CDR3 reads TGTGCCAGCAGCGCACCCATCGGTCGAGCGGGAGATTTCGAGCAGTACTTC.

The chain carries TRBV28 and TRBJ2-2; D possibly uses TRBD1 or TRBD2 (6 bases each). The V gene's germline CDR1 is MDHEN and CDR2 SYDVKM. This CDR3 is built from 17 residues. V dropped 6 bases and J dropped 3 bases, with 20 bases sitting between them. The CDR3 DNA sequence: TGTGCCAGCAGCGACCCCACGGAGGGGGGCTACACCGGGGAGCTGTTTTTT. It codes for CASSDPTEGGYTGELFF.